These 9 T cell receptor beta chains originate from one sample sequenced in a study of beta chain features in type 1 diabetes (dated by TCRdb to the late 2010s). Receptor libraries were prepared by the immunoSEQ multiplex PCR assay. The entire amount of isolated RNA was reverse transcribed using the High Capacity cDNA Reverse Transcription Kit, so the sequenced TCRB transcripts were expressed ones. TCRdb holds this immuneACCESS table with in-frame rearrangements only. Some clones are missing; in checked studies, unresolved V genes explain under half, and the rest has no known cause. This sample holds tens of thousands of clones; about a third were observed only once. About 0.5% of the sample is in the top ten clones. Input material: stem cell memory CD4+ T cells from blood. The cell subset or site tag for this specimen amounts to: stem cell-like memory CD4+ T cells. The receptors come from a woman in her late teens or twenties in good health.

This clone came up a few times. This chain joins TRBV5-6 and TRBJ2-7; TRBD1 aligns across 9 bases. Germline V gene sequence: CDR1 SGHDT, CDR2 YYEEEE. CDR3 length equals 12 residues. V lost 4 bases to trimming and J lost 6 bases; unmatched junction nucleotides: 2. Written as DNA, the CDR3 is TGTGCCAGCAGCCAGACAGGGGGCGAGCAGTACTTC. As protein: CASSQTGGEQYF.

This chain joins TRBV5-1 and TRBJ2-5, with D possibly matching TRBD1 (6 bases). The V and J ends lost 0 bases and 4 bases respectively, with 7 bases between them. CDR1 is SGHRS, CDR2 YFSETQ, per germline. This CDR3 region has 13 residues. The CDR3 bases are TGCGCCAGCAGCTTGGGGGGGCGAGAGACCCAGTACTTC. This translates into CASSLGGRETQYF.

The genes are TRBV7-6 and TRBJ2-3; TRBD2 matches at 10 bases. Unmatched junction bases numbered 1, after V lost 0 bases and J lost 4 bases. The V gene's germline CDR1 is SGHVS and CDR2 FNYEAQ. The CDR3 is made up of 15 amino acids. CDR3 region: CASSLALAGADTQYF. The CDR3 coding sequence is TGTGCCAGCAGCTTAGCGCTAGCGGGAGCAGATACGCAGTATTTT.

This clone was found a few times. The CDR3 protein is CASSNRPGFEAFF. The DNA for the CDR3 is TGTGCCAGCAGCAACCGGCCAGGGTTCGAAGCTTTCTTT. The chain recombines TRBV11-1 with TRBJ1-1, with D possibly being TRBD1 (5 bases). CDR3 length equals 13 residues. With 5 bases removed from V and 8 bases from J, the gap between germline ends came to 15 bases. The germline CDR1 and CDR2 sequences are SGHAT and FQDESV (reference sequence). Together with reference TRBV11-1 and TRBJ1-1, the CDR3 gives the full variable domain: EAEVAQSPRYKITEKSQAVAFWCDPISGHATLYWYRQILGQGPELLVQFQDESVVDDSQLPKDRFSAERLKGVDSTLKIQPAELGDSAMYLCASSNRPGFEAFFGQGTRLTVV.

The chain links TRBV11-2 to TRBJ2-5; TRBD1 agrees at 9 bases. With 5 bases clipped from V and 5 bases from J, the junction kept 9 bases outside the gene matches. The CDR3 length is 15 residues. Germline V lookup: CDR1 SGHAT, CDR2 FQNNGV. The CDR3 DNA follows: TGTGCCAGCAGCGCGACACACAGGGGGCCTGAGACCCAGTACTTC. Protein: CASSATHRGPETQYF.

This clone was seen a handful of times. The rearrangement joins TRBV29-1 to TRBJ2-3; a possible D gene is TRBD2 (6 bases). The CDR3 length is 13 residues. CDR1 and CDR2 (germline): SQVTM, ANQGSEA. Trimming stripped 7 bases from V and 0 bases from J, with 11 bases between. CDR3 loop: CSAIGGSTDTQYF. The CDR3 bases are TGCAGCGCCATTGGGGGGAGCACAGATACGCAGTATTTT.

The chain employs TRBV4-1 and TRBJ2-1; unclear D gene. Germline V gene lookup returns CDR1 MGHRA and CDR2 YSYEKL. The CDR3 is 16 amino acids. V gave up 0 bases and J gave up 4 bases, with 13 bases separating them. In DNA, the CDR3 is TGCGCCAGCAGCCAAGAACCAGGTACGGTATACAATGAGCAGTTCTTC. It is translated as CASSQEPGTVYNEQFF.

This clone occurred a few times. The J gene is TRBJ1-5, the V gene TRBV18, with a weak D call TRBD1 (5 bases). CDR1 is KGHSH, CDR2 LQKENI, per germline. This CDR3 is built from 15 residues. V gave up 5 bases and J gave up 6 bases, with 17 bases separating them. DNA of the CDR3: TGTGCCAGCTCATCAGAGGGGCAGGGAGGTCAGCCCCAGCATTTT. It codes for CASSSEGQGGQPQHF.

The genes are TRBV7-9 and TRBJ2-7; 8 bases match TRBD2. The CDR3 extends over 16 amino acids. The germline CDR1 and CDR2 sequences are SEHNR and FQNEAQ (reference sequence). Trimming took 3 bases from V and 4 from J; bases not matched to a gene: 11. The DNA for the CDR3 is TGTGCCAGCAGCTTCGGGGGGGGCCTAGCGAATTACGAGCAGTACTTC. Its protein is CASSFGGGLANYEQYF.